These 15 T cell receptor beta chains were sequenced from one sample in a study of T cells in Graves' hyperthyroidism and ophthalmopathy. Using RNA transcripts as the source, TCR beta CDR3 regions were amplified. First-round RT-PCR of the TCR CDR3 relied on the HTBI primer set. TCRdb independently ran MiXCR on the multiplex PCR reads; one entry per CDR3 protein. Of approximately 590,000 distinct CDR3 sequences listed, 15% to 18% are singletons. Sequenced sample: blood. These receptor sequences come from a woman in her thirties with Graves' hyperthyroidism.

This clonotype has a count of ten or more. The chain couples TRBV20-1 to TRBJ1-1; D call uncertain. Trimming removed 0 bases from V and 1 base from J, with 12 bases in between. The germline V gene encodes CDR1 DFQATT and CDR2 SNEGSKA (reference sequence). The CDR3 runs 15 residues. The CDR3: CSARDPQSQNTEAFF. CDR3 nucleotides: TGCAGTGCTAGAGATCCACAGAGTCAGAACACTGAAGCTTTCTTT.

A few counts support this clonotype. The gene calls are TRBV28 and TRBJ2-7; no clear D gene. Germline values: CDR1 MDHEN, CDR2 SYDVKM. This CDR3 region has 14 residues. The ends were cut back, 4 bases at V and 1 base at J, with 11 bases in the middle. CDR3 nucleotides: TGTGCCAGCAGTTGGGTGGTGGGATCCTACGAGCAGTACTTC. Its protein product is CASSWVVGSYEQYF.

This clonotype was counted many times. The rearrangement links TRBV5-1 to TRBJ1-1; 9 bases are a match to TRBD1. Trimming removed 6 bases from V and 4 bases from J; junction bases left unmatched: 13. CDR3 length equals 16 residues. Germline V gene sequence: CDR1 SGHRS, CDR2 YFSETQ. The CDR3 DNA reads TGCGCCAGCACCCCGCTTACAGGGGGCGAAACCACTGAAGCTTTCTTT. It codes for CASTPLTGGETTEAFF.

This clonotype has only one observation. This sequence joins TRBV4-1 and TRBJ1-5; TRBD1 matches at 9 bases. V trimming: 4 bases; J trimming: 4 bases; junction bases outside the gene matches: 5. The CDR3 is made up of 15 amino acids. The germline CDR1 and CDR2 sequences are MGHRA and YSYEKL. The CDR3 is CASSLPDRGNQPQHF. Written as DNA, the CDR3 is TGCGCCAGCAGCCTACCGGACAGGGGAAATCAGCCCCAGCATTTT.

The chain recombines TRBV4-1 with TRBJ2-1, with 8 bases lining up with TRBD2. CDR1 is MGHRA and CDR2 is YSYEKL in the germline V gene. The CDR3 covers 17 residues. V trimming: 1 base; J trimming: 3 bases; junction bases outside the gene matches: 8. Here the CDR3 reads CASSQAGGLADYNEQFF. CDR3 sequence (DNA): TGCGCCAGCAGCCAAGCGGGGGGGCTAGCGGACTACAATGAGCAGTTCTTC.

This clonotype was detected ten times or more. The chain has TRBV5-1 and TRBJ2-5; TRBD1 matches 7 bases. The germline V gene encodes CDR1 SGHRS and CDR2 YFSETQ. The CDR3 runs to 18 residues. Trimming removed 0 bases from V and 5 bases from J; junction bases left unmatched: 16. The CDR3 loop is CASSLGTTGPQKLETQYF. DNA of the CDR3: TGCGCCAGCAGCTTGGGAACGACAGGGCCTCAGAAGTTGGAGACCCAGTACTTC.

This clonotype appeared many times. V usage is TRBV20-1 and J usage is TRBJ1-5, with unresolved D. Trimming stripped 7 bases from V and 1 base from J, with 20 bases between. The CDR3 contains 16 residues. Germline V CDR1 and CDR2: DFQATT, SNEGSKA (reference sequence). The CDR3 sequence: CSVLDPLWLSNQPQHF. The CDR3 coding sequence is TGCAGTGTTTTGGATCCCCTTTGGCTCAGCAATCAGCCCCAGCATTTT.

This clonotype came up many times. The gene calls are TRBV20-1 and TRBJ2-7; TRBD2 matches at 7 bases. This CDR3 contains 15 residues. The junction had 12 bases not matched to a gene; V was cut back by 3 bases and J by 4 bases. Germline CDR1 and CDR2: DFQATT and SNEGSKA (reference sequence). CDR3 amino acids: CSASSASGGFYEQYF. CDR3 coding DNA: TGCAGTGCTAGCTCCGCTAGCGGTGGTTTTTACGAGCAGTACTTC.

The chain is built from TRBV6-1 and TRBJ1-4, with D unresolved. Trimming left V 8 bases short and J 1 base short, with 8 bases between. The CDR3 runs to 13 residues. Germline CDR1 MNHNS, CDR2 SASEGT. CDR3 loop: CASRVGTNEKLFF. CDR3 nucleotide sequence: TGTGCCAGCCGCGTGGGAACTAATGAAAAACTGTTTTTT.

J is TRBJ2-7 and V is TRBV20-1; 11 bases line up with TRBD2. V lost 5 bases to trimming and J lost 7 bases; unmatched junction nucleotides: 7. In germline, CDR1 is DFQATT, CDR2 SNEGSKA (reference sequence). The CDR3 covers 13 residues. The CDR3 coding sequence is TGCAGTGCTTGGGGACTAGCGGAGGGGGAGCAGTACTTC. Its protein product is CSAWGLAEGEQYF.

This clonotype was seen at least ten times. The chain uses TRBV24-1 and TRBJ1-5; 7 bases line up with TRBD1. The CDR3 totals 16 residues. Unmatched junction bases numbered 6, after V lost 4 bases and J lost 1 base. Germline V gene lookup returns CDR1 KGHDR and CDR2 SFDVKD. The CDR3 spells CATSEDDRVSNQPQHF. DNA of the CDR3: TGTGCCACCAGTGAAGATGACAGGGTGAGCAATCAGCCCCAGCATTTT.

The gene calls are TRBV10-3 and TRBJ2-7; TRBD1 agrees at 8 bases. The CDR3 length is 13 residues. The junction had 9 bases not matched to a gene; V was cut back by 7 bases and J by 7 bases. Looked up from germline, CDR1 is ENHRY and CDR2 is SYGVKD. The CDR3 protein is CAIKAQGAWEQYF. The DNA for the CDR3 is TGTGCCATCAAGGCGCAGGGGGCTTGGGAGCAGTACTTC.

This clonotype was detected many times. The V call is TRBV2, the J call TRBJ2-3; TRBD2 matches 9 bases. This CDR3 has 17 amino acids. Looked up from germline, CDR1 is SNHLY and CDR2 is FYNNEI. V lost 7 bases and J lost 1; bases outside the gene matches: 12. The CDR3 DNA reads as TGTGCCAGCACCTTAAGTCGTTGGACTAGCGGCACAGATACGCAGTATTTT. This gives the protein CASTLSRWTSGTDTQYF.

The CDR3 DNA sequence: TGTGCCAGCAGCCAAAGCCTAGCGGGAGACCAAGAGACCCAGTACTTC. This sequence encodes CASSQSLAGDQETQYF. The chain uses TRBV5-4 and TRBJ2-5, with 10 nucleotides matching TRBD2. Per germline, CDR1 SGHNT and CDR2 YYREEE (reference sequence). The CDR3 totals 16 residues. V gave up 4 bases and J gave up 0 bases; unmatched junction bases: 6.

Ten or more counts support this clonotype. This chain uses TRBV7-2 with TRBJ2-2; D perhaps matches TRBD2 (5 bases). CDR1 is SGHTA, CDR2 FQGNSA, per germline. Trimming took off 5 bases at V and 7 bases at J, with 14 bases between the two ends. This CDR3 comprises 14 residues. The CDR3 nucleotides read TGTGCCAGCAGCCCGGCTAGCTCAATCGGGGAGCTGTTTTTT. It translates to CASSPASSIGELFF.